The next 18 T cell receptor beta chains were all read from a single sample in a study of a mutant IDH1 vaccine in newly diagnosed glioma. Time point of the sample: baseline, week 1 (first vaccination visit). Treatment of the sample: pre-vaccination baseline after standard-of-care therapy. The table came from immunoSEQ multiplex PCR; TCRdb's copy has only in-frame clones and leaves some out. The repertoire holds roughly 70,000 clones, with around 86% as singletons. The sequencing here drew on PBMCs, taken from a glioma patient treated with radiotherapy, temozolomide or both. These receptors came from a man aged 25-45 years with glioma.

The DNA for the CDR3 is TGCAGCGTTCAAGGATCGGGTATGGAGGAGACCCAGTACTTC. Translated, it gives CSVQGSGMEETQYF. J is TRBJ2-5 and V is TRBV29-1; D not resolved. The ends were cut back, 5 bases at V and 5 bases at J, with 18 bases in the middle. CDR3 length: 14 amino acids. Germline V gives CDR1 SQVTM, CDR2 ANQGSEA.

The chain uses TRBV5-4 and TRBJ1-1; D ambiguous. In germline, CDR1 is SGHNT, CDR2 YYREEE (reference sequence). The CDR3 has 15 residues. The ends were cut back, 0 bases at V and 1 base at J, with 10 bases in the middle. CDR3 in amino acids: CASSLGWMGNTEAFF. DNA of the CDR3: TGTGCCAGCAGCTTGGGGTGGATGGGGAACACTGAAGCTTTCTTT.

J is TRBJ1-1 and V is TRBV28; D possibly corresponds to TRBD1 (6 bases). CDR1 MDHEN and CDR2 SYDVKM come from the germline V gene. V was trimmed by 7 bases and J by 1 base, leaving 19 bases between them. The CDR3 runs to 16 residues. The CDR3 region has the DNA TGTGCCAGCACCCGGGGGGGGGCCATTCAGAACACTGAAGCTTTCTTT. Translating gives CASTRGGAIQNTEAFF. The full variable domain, in which reference TRBV28 and TRBJ1-1 provide the parts outside the CDR3, is DVKVTQSSRYLVKRTGEKVFLECVQDMDHENMFWYRQDPGLGLRLIYFSYDVKMKEKGDIPEGYSVSREKKERFSLILESASTNQTSMYLCASTRGGAIQNTEAFFGQGTRLTVV.

The rearrangement uses TRBV7-8 and TRBJ2-5, with TRBD2 matching 11 bases. The CDR3 totals 15 residues. Unmatched junction bases numbered 2, after V lost 3 bases and J lost 2 bases. Germline CDR1 SGHVS, CDR2 FQNEAQ. This CDR3 reads CASSFSGGVQETQYF. The CDR3 DNA reads as TGTGCCAGCAGCTTTAGCGGGGGGGTACAAGAGACCCAGTACTTC.

The V and J genes are TRBV7-9 and TRBJ2-7; 9 bases line up with TRBD1. The CDR3 extends over 16 amino acids. The V gene end was trimmed by 6 bases and the J gene end by 0 bases; junction bases not matched to a gene: 9. CDR1 is SEHNR and CDR2 is FQNEAQ in the germline V gene (reference sequence). This CDR3 is CASSPMTGGSSYEQYF. The CDR3 DNA reads as TGTGCCAGCAGTCCTATGACAGGGGGGAGCTCCTACGAGCAGTACTTC.

V is TRBV10-2 and J is TRBJ2-7, with a possible D match to TRBD1 (6 bases). Trimming pared 8 bases from V and 3 bases from J, leaving 8 bases between. The germline gives CDR1 WSHSY, CDR2 SAAADI. This CDR3 comprises 11 residues. The CDR3 sequence: CASQDSYEQYF. CDR3 sequence (DNA): TGCGCCAGCCAGGACAGCTACGAGCAGTACTTC.

The V and J genes are TRBV28 and TRBJ1-1; D ambiguous. The V and J ends lost 2 bases and 3 bases respectively, with 7 bases between them. The CDR3 totals 13 residues. Germline V gene lookup returns CDR1 MDHEN and CDR2 SYDVKM. CDR3 in amino acids: CASSLGPHTEAFF. CDR3 bases: TGTGCCAGCAGTTTAGGCCCTCACACTGAAGCTTTCTTT.

The chain employs TRBV2 and TRBJ1-6; no firm D call. From germline, CDR1 is SNHLY and CDR2 FYNNEI. This CDR3 contains 13 residues. V was shortened by 7 bases and J by 6 bases, with 10 bases between the two germline ends. CDR3 residues: CASTTTSNSPLHF. CDR3 sequence (DNA): TGTGCCAGCACCACAACTTCTAATTCACCCCTCCACTTT. Full variable domain (outside the CDR3, taken from reference TRBV2 and TRBJ1-6): EPEVTQTPSHQVTQMGQEVILRCVPISNHLYFYWYRQILGQKVEFLVSFYNNEISEKSEIFDDQFSVERPDGSNFTLKIRSTKLEDSAMYFCASTTTSNSPLHFGNGTRLTVT.

This clone was observed once. The chain employs TRBV11-2 and TRBJ1-5; 7 positions agree with TRBD1. The CDR3 has 18 residues. Trimming at V came to 1 base and at J to 2 bases, leaving 11 bases not matched to a gene. Germline V gives CDR1 SGHAT, CDR2 FQNNGV. This CDR3 is CASSLGRTGGLGNQPQHF. CDR3 sequence (DNA): TGTGCCAGCAGCTTAGGCCGGACAGGCGGGTTGGGCAATCAGCCCCAGCATTTT.

This clone showed up just once. The CDR3 sequence: CASSYKRWDTQYF. CDR3 in DNA: TGCGCCAGCAGCTACAAGAGGTGGGATACGCAGTATTTT. The chain carries TRBV5-1 and TRBJ2-3; D unclear. The germline V and J ends were trimmed by 3 bases and 6 bases, with 11 bases remaining between them. This CDR3 has 13 amino acids. Germline values: CDR1 SGHRS, CDR2 YFSETQ.

The J gene is TRBJ2-7, the V gene TRBV10-3; either TRBD1 or TRBD2 may supply D (6 bases each). The CDR3 runs 13 residues. The V gene lost 4 bases and the J gene lost 4 bases, with 11 bases spanning the gap. Germline CDR1 is ENHRY and CDR2 is SYGVKD. Here the CDR3 reads CAISVKGGYEQYF. Written as DNA, the CDR3 is TGTGCCATCAGTGTGAAGGGGGGTTACGAGCAGTACTTC.

J is TRBJ2-7 and V is TRBV7-6, with TRBD1 matching over 7 bases. V dropped 5 bases and J dropped 3; count of bases not matched to a gene: 7. The CDR3 runs to 14 residues. Germline CDR1 is SGHVS and CDR2 is FNYEAQ. The CDR3 spells CASSQSRQGYEQYF. The CDR3 DNA reads TGTGCCAGCAGCCAATCCAGACAGGGCTACGAGCAGTACTTC.

This chain uses TRBV5-4 with TRBJ2-7; the match to TRBD1 covers 8 bases. J gave up 4 bases and V 4 bases, and 10 bases lay outside the gene matches. Germline CDR1 is SGHNT and CDR2 is YYREEE (reference sequence). The CDR3 consists of 15 residues. CDR3 coding DNA: TGTGCCAGCAGCCAGGGACAGGTTCCTTCTTACGAGCAGTACTTC. Amino acid sequence: CASSQGQVPSYEQYF.

The rearrangement links TRBV13 to TRBJ1-1; D might be TRBD1 (5 bases). The CDR3 is 17 residues long. Germline V gene lookup returns CDR1 PRHDT and CDR2 FYEKMQ (reference sequence). V was shortened by 1 base and J by 3 bases, with 18 bases between the two germline ends. As DNA, the CDR3 is TGTGCCAGCAGCTTAGCAGGGAATGTGAGGCTCGACACTGAAGCTTTCTTT. Protein product: CASSLAGNVRLDTEAFF.

CDR3 nucleotide sequence: TGTGCCAGTAGAAAACGGTGGCAGGGATTGAGCAATCAGCCCCAGCATTTT. Translation gives CASRKRWQGLSNQPQHF. The chain carries TRBV19 and TRBJ1-5; a possible D gene is TRBD1 (5 bases). With 6 bases removed from V and 1 base from J, the gap between germline ends came to 19 bases. This CDR3 comprises 17 residues. Germline V lookup: CDR1 LNHDA, CDR2 SQIVND (reference sequence).

The sample holds one count of this clone. The chain combines TRBV2 with TRBJ1-1; weak D call: TRBD1 (5 bases). Trimming took 7 bases from V and 7 from J, leaving 13 bases between them. The germline V gene encodes CDR1 SNHLY and CDR2 FYNNEI. The CDR3 has 12 amino acids. CDR3 amino acids: CASKGRGVEAFF. The CDR3 region has the DNA TGTGCCAGCAAAGGAAGGGGAGTTGAAGCTTTCTTT.

The chain combines TRBV12-5 with TRBJ2-7, with 11 nucleotides matching TRBD1. The V segment lost 6 bases and the J segment 1 base; nucleotides outside the gene matches: 11. The CDR3 length is 17 residues. The V gene's germline CDR1 is LGHNT and CDR2 FRNRAP. CDR3: CASGWGQGEARSYEQYF. CDR3 nucleotides: TGTGCTAGTGGCTGGGGACAGGGGGAAGCACGGTCCTACGAGCAGTACTTC.

The chain links TRBV28 to TRBJ2-5; the D is unclear. The CDR3 is 13 residues long. Trimming took 5 bases from V and 7 from J, leaving 14 bases between them. Germline CDR1 MDHEN, CDR2 SYDVKM. CDR3 amino acids: CASSLTPLGTQYF. CDR3 bases: TGTGCCAGCAGTCTTACCCCCCTGGGGACCCAGTACTTC.